This T cell receptor (beta chain) was profiled in a study of shared clonotypes between healthy human individuals (dated by TCRdb to between 2020 and 2021). About the full investigation: The cohort comprised a couple of women and a few men aged 18 to 49 years. For each donor, CD4 naive and CD4 memory were each run on three plates, CD8 naive on two plates, and CD8 memory on one plate. To estimate repertoire size and how much clonotypes are shared between individuals, the study performed deep sequencing of blood TCR repertoires from a handful of healthy adults. Different laboratories and diverse techniques were used to prepare libraries and sequence TCR repertoires, to increase sequencing depth and limit assay-specific biases. Per donor, leukapheresis produced somewhere between about 0.94 and 9 billion PBMCs.

Using the deep immunoSEQ assay, multiplex PCR amplified TCR CDR3 regions from genomic DNA. Genomic DNA extracted from each cell subset was distributed evenly over all wells of several immunoSEQ 96-well plates, and each plate served as one replicate. Each replicate PCR for sorted subsets received approximately 220 ng genomic DNA, equal to about 30,000 T cell genomes. Purified libraries were quantified with a Qubit 3.0 fluorometer, sized on a Bioanalyzer 2100, and re-quantified with the KAPA Library Quantification kit. Every immunoSEQ 96-well plate was sequenced on a separate single-read 150-cycle Illumina NextSeq 550 flow cell. Per the authors' processing: Because only junctional sequences without quality scores were contained in the immunoSEQ output, filtering matching that applied to full-length reads could not be performed. To assign V/J genes and CDR3, sequences were annotated against IMGT germline references using PyIR, a Python wrapper for IgBLAST v1.9. Reads were filtered out if the reads had weak V/J assignments (E-value above 1e-6), no CDR3, stop codons, out-of-frame junctions, or ambiguous translated residues. V3J clonotypes were defined as sequences sharing the same inferred V gene, J gene, and CDR3 amino acid sequence. Percentage overlap between repertoires was computed as shared unique clonotypes divided by the size of the smaller repertoire. RTK rarefaction, the Chao1 estimator, and Recon v2.1 estimates of unobserved clonotypes were used to assess repertoire richness. Generation probabilities were computed with OLGA for all TCRbeta clonotypes obtained by the gDNA method from four donors. Not all clones reach the TCRdb copy of this immuneACCESS table, which keeps in-frame sequences only. Checked studies attribute under half of the gap to unresolved V genes and leave the rest unexplained. The DNA was the basis for D and trimming; V, J and clone size are from that table. This sample is represented by around 2,000,000 clones; 85% to 95% of them were singletons. The top ten hold 0.13% of the sample.

The CDR3, cysteine through phenylalanine, is 13 amino acids long. The read is trimmed to its CDR3 DNA, 39 bases read in frame from base 1. CDR1 and CDR2 are drawn from the germline V gene (reference sequence): LNHDA, SQIVND. Trimming costs V 6 bases and J 6 bases, and their ends lie 9 bases apart. About this clone itself: Its recognized antigen is unknown. Base qualities are not at hand, and no much larger clone is one base apart.

Donors were healthy HIV-negative adults with no recently reported acute infections or vaccinations. Every donor was a Caucasian adult residing in Nashville, Tennessee, USA. CD4+ T cells were enriched through magnetic negative selection, after which naive cells were positively selected on CD45RA and the remaining negative fraction served as the memory subset. Blood was collected by leukapheresis, and PBMCs were isolated by Ficoll-Histopaque density gradient centrifugation and then cryopreserved in liquid nitrogen vapor phase. Analytical flow cytometry was used to check the purity and quantity of each magnetically sorted T cell population. Genomic DNA was isolated from every sorted fraction and measured by UV absorbance on a Nanodrop 2000c. Here is what the overall study found, with its caveats: Pairwise subsampling led to the expectation that sequencing depth would affect the degree of clonotype sharing among donors. Larger estimated clonotype richness was generally found for naive subsets than for memory subsets. Rarefaction of sorted-subset datasets indicated incomplete sequencing despite the large sequencing depth. The small number of donors limited the genetic and exposure-history diversity represented. Sampling was restricted to blood, and TCR repertoires in tissues likely differ from the TCR repertoires found in blood. Compared with non-shared clonotypes, clonotypes shared by all four sorted-subset donors had higher generation probabilities. Sharing across a few donors was observed for around 5% of naive CD4, less than 4% of naive CD8, roughly 2.3% of memory CD4, and about 0.38% of memory CD8 clonotypes.

This sequence was found in a man aged 18-30 years in good health. The sample comprised naive CD4+ T cells sorted from blood. What this sample's cell subset or site label stands for: CD45RA+ positively selected. The rearranged chain carries TRBV19 and TRBJ1-6, with an unclear D gene assignment. The CDR3 reads as follows: CASRSSPNSPLHF. In nucleotides, the sequence is TGTGCCAGTAGGTCGAGTCCTAATTCACCCCTCCACTTT.